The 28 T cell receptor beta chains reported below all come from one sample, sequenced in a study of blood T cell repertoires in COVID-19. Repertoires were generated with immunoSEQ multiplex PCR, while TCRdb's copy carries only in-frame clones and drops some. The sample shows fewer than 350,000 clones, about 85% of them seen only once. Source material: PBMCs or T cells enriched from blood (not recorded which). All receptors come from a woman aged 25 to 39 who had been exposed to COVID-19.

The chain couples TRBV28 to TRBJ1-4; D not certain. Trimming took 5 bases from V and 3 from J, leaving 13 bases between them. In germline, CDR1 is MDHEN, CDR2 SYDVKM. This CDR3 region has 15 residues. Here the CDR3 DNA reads TGTGCCAGCAGTAATCATGGAGGTTCTAATGAAAAACTGTTTTTT. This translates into CASSNHGGSNEKLFF. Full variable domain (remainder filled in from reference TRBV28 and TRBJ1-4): DVKVTQSSRYLVKRTGEKVFLECVQDMDHENMFWYRQDPGLGLRLIYFSYDVKMKEKGDIPEGYSVSREKKERFSLILESASTNQTSMYLCASSNHGGSNEKLFFGSGTQLSVL.

CDR3 DNA: TGTGCCAGTAGAAGGCCCCTAACAGGGTCGGATTGGGGCTACACCTTC. This gives the protein CASRRPLTGSDWGYTF. The chain recombines TRBV19 with TRBJ1-2, with D perhaps TRBD1 (6 bases). The CDR3 runs 16 residues. V shed 6 bases and J shed 8 bases, with 25 bases lying between them. The germline V gene encodes CDR1 LNHDA and CDR2 SQIVND (reference sequence). The complete variable domain, with remaining parts taken from reference TRBV19 and TRBJ1-2, reads DGGITQSPKYLFRKEGQNVTLSCEQNLNHDAMYWYRQDPGQGLRLIYYSQIVNDFQKGDIAEGYSVSREKKESFPLTVTSAQKNPTAFYLCASRRPLTGSDWGYTFGSGTRLTVV.

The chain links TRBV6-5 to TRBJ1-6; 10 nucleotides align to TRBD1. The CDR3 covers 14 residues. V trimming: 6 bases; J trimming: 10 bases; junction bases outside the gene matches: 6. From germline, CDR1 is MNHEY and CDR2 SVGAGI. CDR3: CASRLGTGDSPLHF. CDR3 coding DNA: TGTGCCAGCAGGCTGGGGACAGGGGACTCACCCCTCCACTTT.

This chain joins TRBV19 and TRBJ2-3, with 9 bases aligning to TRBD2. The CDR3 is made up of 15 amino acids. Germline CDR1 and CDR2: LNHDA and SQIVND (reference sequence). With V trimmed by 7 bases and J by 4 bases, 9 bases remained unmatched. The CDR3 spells CASKGNSGRSDTQYF. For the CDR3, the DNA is TGTGCCAGTAAGGGGAATAGCGGGAGATCAGATACGCAGTATTTT.

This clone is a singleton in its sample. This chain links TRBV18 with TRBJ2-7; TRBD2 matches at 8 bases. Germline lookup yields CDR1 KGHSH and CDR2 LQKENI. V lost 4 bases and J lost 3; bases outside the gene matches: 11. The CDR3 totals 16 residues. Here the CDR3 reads CASSLSTLAGNYEQYF. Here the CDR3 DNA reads TGTGCCAGCTCACTTTCCACCTTAGCGGGGAACTACGAGCAGTACTTC. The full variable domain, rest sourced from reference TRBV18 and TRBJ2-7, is NAGVMQNPRHLVRRRGQEARLRCSPMKGHSHVYWYRQLPEEGLKFMVYLQKENIIDESGMPKERFSAEFPKEGPSILRIQQVVRGDSAAYFCASSLSTLAGNYEQYFGPGTRLTVT.

The CDR3 protein is CASGTETDTQYF. CDR3 in DNA: TGTGCCAGTGGAACAGAGACAGATACGCAGTATTTT. The J gene is TRBJ2-3, the V gene TRBV3-1 (or the pseudogene TRBV3-2), with D unclear. V lost 9 bases and J 3 bases, leaving 10 bases between the germline ends. There are 12 residues in the CDR3. Germline values: CDR1 LGHDT, CDR2 YNNKEL (reference sequence).

The chain's CDR3 is CASSQETFPNTEAFF. CDR3 sequence (DNA): TGTGCCAGCAGCCAAGAAACATTCCCGAACACTGAAGCTTTCTTT. The chain combines TRBV4-2 with TRBJ1-1; no reliable D call. Per the germline V gene, CDR1 is LGHNA and CDR2 is YNFKEQ. The CDR3 has 15 amino acids. Trimming shortened V by 0 bases and J by 1 base, and 9 bases separated the two germline ends.

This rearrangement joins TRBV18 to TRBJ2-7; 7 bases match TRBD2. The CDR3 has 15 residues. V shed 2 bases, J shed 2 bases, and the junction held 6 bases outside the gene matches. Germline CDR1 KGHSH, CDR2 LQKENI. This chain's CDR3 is CASSPSSGETYEQYF. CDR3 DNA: TGTGCCAGCTCACCATCCAGCGGGGAGACCTACGAGCAGTACTTC.

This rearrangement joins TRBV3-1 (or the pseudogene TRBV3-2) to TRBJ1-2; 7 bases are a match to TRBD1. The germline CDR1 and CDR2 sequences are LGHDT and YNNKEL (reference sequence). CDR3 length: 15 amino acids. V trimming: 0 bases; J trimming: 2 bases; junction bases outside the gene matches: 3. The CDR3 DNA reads TGTGCCAGCAGCCAAGAAGGGACAGACAACTATGGCTACACCTTC. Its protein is CASSQEGTDNYGYTF.

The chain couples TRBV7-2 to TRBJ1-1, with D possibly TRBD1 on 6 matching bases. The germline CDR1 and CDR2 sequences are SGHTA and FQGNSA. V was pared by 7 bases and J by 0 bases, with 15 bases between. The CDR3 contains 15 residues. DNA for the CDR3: TGTGCCAGCACACGTCCGGGACAACTGAACACTGAAGCTTTCTTT. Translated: CASTRPGQLNTEAFF.

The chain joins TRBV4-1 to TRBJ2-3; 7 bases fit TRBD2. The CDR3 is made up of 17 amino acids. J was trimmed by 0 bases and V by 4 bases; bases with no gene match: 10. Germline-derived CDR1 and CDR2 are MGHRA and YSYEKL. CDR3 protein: CASSRVGEGISTDTQYF. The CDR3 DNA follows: TGCGCCAGCAGCCGTGTAGGGGAGGGGATTAGCACAGATACGCAGTATTTT.

The CDR3, as DNA: TGCAGCGTTGGAACAGGGAATTCACCCCTCCACTTT. It yields the protein CSVGTGNSPLHF. The J gene is TRBJ1-6, the V gene TRBV29-1; D is perhaps TRBD1 (6 bases). CDR1 SQVTM and CDR2 ANQGSEA come from the germline V gene. The CDR3 covers 12 residues. Deletions cut 4 bases from V and 7 bases from J, with 8 bases between.

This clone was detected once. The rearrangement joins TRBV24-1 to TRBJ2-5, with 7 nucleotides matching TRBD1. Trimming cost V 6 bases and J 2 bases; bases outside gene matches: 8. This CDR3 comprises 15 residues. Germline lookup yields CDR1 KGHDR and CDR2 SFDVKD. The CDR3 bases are TGTGCCACCAGTCCCAGGGGGAGAGGACAAGAGACCCAGTACTTC. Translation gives CATSPRGRGQETQYF.

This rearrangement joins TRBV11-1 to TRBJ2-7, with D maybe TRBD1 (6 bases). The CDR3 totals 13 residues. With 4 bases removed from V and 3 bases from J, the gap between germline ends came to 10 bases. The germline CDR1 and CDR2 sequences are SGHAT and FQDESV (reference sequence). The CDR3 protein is CASSSHRDYEQYF. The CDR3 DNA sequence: TGTGCCAGCAGCTCCCACAGGGACTACGAGCAGTACTTC. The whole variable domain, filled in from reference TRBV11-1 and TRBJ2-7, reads EAEVAQSPRYKITEKSQAVAFWCDPISGHATLYWYRQILGQGPELLVQFQDESVVDDSQLPKDRFSAERLKGVDSTLKIQPAELGDSAMYLCASSSHRDYEQYFGPGTRLTVT.

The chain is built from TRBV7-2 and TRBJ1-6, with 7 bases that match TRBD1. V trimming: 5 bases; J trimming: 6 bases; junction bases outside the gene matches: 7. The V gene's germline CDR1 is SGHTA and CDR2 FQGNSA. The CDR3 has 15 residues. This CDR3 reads CASSVRQGGNSPLHF. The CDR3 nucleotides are TGTGCCAGCAGCGTCAGACAGGGCGGTAATTCACCCCTCCACTTT.

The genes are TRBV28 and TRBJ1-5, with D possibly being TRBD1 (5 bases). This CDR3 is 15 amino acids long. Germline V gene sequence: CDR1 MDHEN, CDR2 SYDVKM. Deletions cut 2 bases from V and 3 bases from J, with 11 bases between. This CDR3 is CASSLAGQNNQPQHF. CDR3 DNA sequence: TGTGCCAGCAGTTTAGCGGGGCAGAACAATCAGCCCCAGCATTTT.

The CDR3 sequence is CASCRDRGDEQYF. CDR3 nucleotide sequence: TGTGCCAGCTGCCGGGACAGGGGAGACGAGCAGTACTTC. This chain uses TRBV2 with TRBJ2-7, with 10 nucleotides matching TRBD1. After removal of 8 bases from V and 5 bases from J, the junction contained 6 bases not matched to a gene. Germline assignment: CDR1 SNHLY and CDR2 FYNNEI. CDR3 length: 13 amino acids. Supplemented by reference TRBV2 and TRBJ2-7, the full variable domain reads EPEVTQTPSHQVTQMGQEVILRCVPISNHLYFYWYRQILGQKVEFLVSFYNNEISEKSEIFDDQFSVERPDGSNFTLKIRSTKLEDSAMYFCASCRDRGDEQYFGPGTRLTVT.

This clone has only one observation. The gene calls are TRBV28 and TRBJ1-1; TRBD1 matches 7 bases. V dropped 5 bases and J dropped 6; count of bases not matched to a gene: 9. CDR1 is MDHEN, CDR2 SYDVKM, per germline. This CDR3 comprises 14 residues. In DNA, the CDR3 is TGTGCCAGCAGTCCTCTTAGGGGGCCGGCTGAAGCTTTCTTT. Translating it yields CASSPLRGPAEAFF.

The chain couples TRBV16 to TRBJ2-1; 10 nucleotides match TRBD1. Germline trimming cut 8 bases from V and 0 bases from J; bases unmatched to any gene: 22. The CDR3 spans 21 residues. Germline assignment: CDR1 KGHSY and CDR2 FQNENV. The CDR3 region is CASGPQIGLGTGASSYNEQFF. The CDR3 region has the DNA TGTGCCAGCGGACCGCAGATAGGACTCGGGACAGGGGCGAGCTCCTACAATGAGCAGTTCTTC.

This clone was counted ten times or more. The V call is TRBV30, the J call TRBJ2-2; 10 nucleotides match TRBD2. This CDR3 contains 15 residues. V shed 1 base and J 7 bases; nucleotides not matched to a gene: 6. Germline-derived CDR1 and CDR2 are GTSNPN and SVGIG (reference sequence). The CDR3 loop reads CAWSAASGRIGELFF. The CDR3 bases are TGTGCCTGGAGTGCCGCTAGCGGGAGAATCGGGGAGCTGTTTTTT. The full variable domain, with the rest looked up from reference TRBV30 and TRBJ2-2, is SQTIHQWPATLVQPVGSPLSLECTVEGTSNPNLYWYRQAAGRGLQLLFYSVGIGQISSEVPQNLSASRPQDRQFILSSKKLLLSDSGFYLCAWSAASGRIGELFFGEGSRLTVL.

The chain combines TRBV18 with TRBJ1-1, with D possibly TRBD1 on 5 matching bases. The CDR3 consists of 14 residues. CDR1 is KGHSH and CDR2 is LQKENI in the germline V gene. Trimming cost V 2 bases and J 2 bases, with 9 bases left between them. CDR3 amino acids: CASSPTGPNTEAFF. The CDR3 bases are TGTGCCAGCTCACCAACAGGACCAAACACTGAAGCTTTCTTT.

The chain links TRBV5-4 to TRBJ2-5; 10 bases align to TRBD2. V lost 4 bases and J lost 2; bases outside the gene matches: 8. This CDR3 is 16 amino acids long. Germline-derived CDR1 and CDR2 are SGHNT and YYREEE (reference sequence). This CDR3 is CASSPGTSAIQETQYF. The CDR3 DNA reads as TGTGCCAGCAGCCCCGGGACTAGCGCGATACAAGAGACCCAGTACTTC.

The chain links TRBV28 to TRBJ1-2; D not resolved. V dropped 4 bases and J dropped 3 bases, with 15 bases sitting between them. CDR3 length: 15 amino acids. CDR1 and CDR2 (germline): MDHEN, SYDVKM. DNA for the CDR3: TGTGCCAGCAGTTCCGGACCACACGGGGACTATGGCTACACCTTC. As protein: CASSSGPHGDYGYTF.

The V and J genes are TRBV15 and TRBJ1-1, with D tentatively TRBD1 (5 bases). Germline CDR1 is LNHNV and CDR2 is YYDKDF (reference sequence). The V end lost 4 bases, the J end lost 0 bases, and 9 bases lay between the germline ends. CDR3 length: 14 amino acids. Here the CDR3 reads CATSTNRLNTEAFF. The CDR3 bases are TGTGCCACCAGCACAAACAGGTTGAACACTGAAGCTTTCTTT.

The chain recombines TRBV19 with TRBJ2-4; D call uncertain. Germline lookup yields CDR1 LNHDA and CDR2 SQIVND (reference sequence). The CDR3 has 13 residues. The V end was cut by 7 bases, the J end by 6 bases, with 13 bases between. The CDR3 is CASNRGKGNIQYF. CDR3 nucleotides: TGTGCCAGTAATAGAGGAAAAGGAAACATTCAGTACTTC.

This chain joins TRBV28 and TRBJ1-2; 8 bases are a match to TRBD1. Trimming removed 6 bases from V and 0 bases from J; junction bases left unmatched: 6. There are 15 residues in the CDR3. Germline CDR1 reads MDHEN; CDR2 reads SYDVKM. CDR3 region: CASSSTGEANYGYTF. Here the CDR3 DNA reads TGTGCCAGCAGCTCGACAGGGGAAGCTAACTATGGCTACACCTTC.

The CDR3 DNA reads as TGTGCCAGCAGCTCCCACCCTAGCGGGGGGGGTACCGGGGAGCTGTTTTTT. Amino acid sequence: CASSSHPSGGGTGELFF. The chain links TRBV7-6 to TRBJ2-2; TRBD2 agrees at 12 bases. The CDR3 totals 17 residues. V was clipped by 4 bases and J by 5 bases; unmatched bases: 8. CDR1 and CDR2 (germline): SGHVS, FNYEAQ. Combining the CDR3 with reference TRBV7-6 and TRBJ2-2 gives the whole variable domain GAGVSQSPRYKVTKRGQDVALRCDPISGHVSLYWYRQALGQGPEFLTYFNYEAQQDKSGLPNDRFSAERPEGSISTLTIQRTEQRDSAMYRCASSSHPSGGGTGELFFGEGSRLTVL.

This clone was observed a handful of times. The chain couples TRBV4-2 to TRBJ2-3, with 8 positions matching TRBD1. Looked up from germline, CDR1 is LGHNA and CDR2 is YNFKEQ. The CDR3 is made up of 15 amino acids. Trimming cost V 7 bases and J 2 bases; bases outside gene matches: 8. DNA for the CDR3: TGTGCCAGCACCGCAGGGGGCGCGTTCACAGATACGCAGTATTTT. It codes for CASTAGGAFTDTQYF.